A selection of T cell receptor beta chains follows, all from one sample in a study of shared clonotypes between healthy human individuals. Method: immunoSEQ multiplex PCR; TCRdb's copy keeps in-frame clones and lacks some. The sample yields about 2.5 million clones, just under 95% seen once. The source material was naive CD4+ T cells from PBMCs. The receptors originated from a man younger than 35 in good health. Some clones in this sample may be carry-over from other donors' samples. Both conserved end residues are part of each CDR3. D genes are given only for firm matches. Only some rows state a clone size, as once, few, many or a class for expanded clones.

J,V,D,size,CDR3,DNA
TRBJ2-2,TRBV7-2,TRBD1,NA,CASSFTGTGHTGELFF,TGTGCCAGCAGCTTCACCGGGACAGGGCACACCGGGGAGCTGTTTTTT
TRBJ1-1,TRBV4-2,NA,NA,CASSQGGVYTEAFF,TGTGCCAGCAGCCAAGGGGGGGTCTATACTGAAGCTTTCTTT
TRBJ1-2,TRBV4-3,NA,NA,CASSTLLGDRDGFGDPQGGYTF,TGCGCCAGCAGCACTCTACTCGGGGACCGTGATGGTTTCGGGGACCCACAAGGCGGCTACACCTTC
TRBJ1-2,TRBV14,NA,NA,CASSQVLGDGYTF,TGTGCCAGCAGCCAAGTTTTGGGCGATGGCTACACCTTC
TRBJ1-5,TRBV11-1,NA,NA,CASSVGGHPTAQHF,TGTGCCAGCAGCGTGGGGGGACACCCGACGGCCCAGCATTTT
TRBJ2-3,TRBV23-1,TRBD2,NA,CASSPRTSGGADTQYF,TGCGCCAGCAGTCCGCGGACTAGCGGAGGGGCAGATACGCAGTATTTT
TRBJ2-1,TRBV11-3,NA,NA,CASSFGRVTDEQFF,TGTGCCAGCAGCTTCGGCAGGGTTACGGATGAGCAGTTCTTC
TRBJ1-2,TRBV6-5,NA,once,CASSYGGREGNGYTF,TGTGCCAGCAGTTACGGGGGCAGGGAGGGAAATGGCTACACCTTC
TRBJ2-5,TRBV2,NA,NA,CASSEWGETQYF,TGTGCCAGCAGTGAATGGGGGGAGACCCAGTACTTC
TRBJ2-5,TRBV5-1,NA,NA,CASSSGLLQETQYF,TGCGCCAGCAGCTCCGGACTACTCCAAGAGACCCAGTACTTC
TRBJ1-6,TRBV28,NA,NA,CASSDNKKPNNSPLHF,TGTGCCAGCAGCGACAACAAAAAACCTAATAATTCACCCCTCCACTTT
TRBJ1-1,TRBV5-5,NA,NA,CASSFTGSNTEAFF,TGTGCCAGCAGCTTTACCGGGTCGAACACTGAAGCTTTCTTT
TRBJ2-1,TRBV28,TRBD2,NA,CASSRTSGRRDYNEQFF,TGTGCCAGCAGCAGGACTAGCGGGAGGCGGGACTACAATGAGCAGTTCTTC
TRBJ1-6,TRBV28,NA,NA,CASSAYGRTSSSPLHF,TGTGCCAGCAGCGCGTATGGACGGACCAGTTCTTCACCCCTCCACTTT
TRBJ1-2,TRBV27,NA,once,CASSGSSGRVPPYGYTF,TGTGCCAGCAGTGGGTCTTCCGGACGGGTTCCGCCCTATGGCTACACCTTC
TRBJ1-4,TRBV5-4,NA,NA,CASSLGSHRGNEKLFF,TGTGCCAGCAGCTTGGGGTCGCACAGAGGGAATGAAAAACTGTTTTTT
TRBJ2-1,TRBV6-4,NA,once,CASSPEATYNEQFF,TGTGCCAGCAGCCCGGAGGCCACGTACAATGAGCAGTTCTTC
TRBJ1-2,TRBV19,NA,NA,CASSPVSLGSGYTF,TGTGCCAGTAGCCCAGTATCGTTAGGGTCGGGCTACACCTTC
TRBJ2-7,TRBV15,TRBD2,NA,CATSRGGSGSYEQYF,TGTGCCACCAGCAGAGGAGGTAGCGGGAGCTACGAGCAGTACTTC
TRBJ1-5,TRBV5-1,NA,NA,CASSFSGNQPQHF,TGCGCCAGCAGCTTTTCGGGCAATCAGCCCCAGCATTTT
TRBJ2-2,TRBV2,TRBD2,NA,CASSVGTTNTGELFF,TGTGCCAGCAGTGTTGGGACTACTAACACCGGGGAGCTGTTTTTT
TRBJ1-2,TRBV5-4,NA,NA,CASSYWQTTDYGYTF,TGTGCCAGCAGCTACTGGCAGACGACTGACTATGGCTACACCTTC
TRBJ1-2,TRBV7-9,NA,once,CASSSAGIDGYTF,TGTGCCAGCAGCTCGGCAGGGATTGATGGCTACACCTTC
TRBJ1-2,TRBV9,NA,NA,CASSPRTQTYGYTF,TGTGCCAGCAGCCCGCGGACCCAAACCTATGGCTACACCTTC
TRBJ2-6,TRBV5-6,NA,NA,CASTLLGAGANVLTF,TGTGCCAGCACCTTATTGGGGGCTGGGGCCAACGTCCTGACTTTC
TRBJ2-1,TRBV28,TRBD2,NA,CASSYPGGGHEQFF,TGTGCCAGCAGTTATCCGGGAGGGGGACATGAGCAGTTCTTC
TRBJ2-3,TRBV5-1,NA,NA,CASSLEGTSTDTQYF,TGCGCCAGCAGCTTAGAGGGAACTAGCACAGATACGCAGTATTTT
TRBJ1-5,TRBV10-3,TRBD1,NA,CAIRGQGEGQPQHF,TGTGCCATCAGAGGACAGGGGGAAGGGCAGCCCCAGCATTTT
TRBJ1-1,TRBV7-3,NA,NA,CASSFLAGTTEAFF,TGTGCCAGCAGCTTTCTTGCGGGGACCACTGAAGCTTTCTTT
TRBJ2-7,TRBV7-9,TRBD1,NA,CASSLLGTGSIEQYF,TGTGCCAGCAGCTTACTCGGGACAGGGTCTATCGAGCAGTACTTC
TRBJ2-1,TRBV18,TRBD2,NA,CASSPPMAGVGPFF,TGTGCCAGCTCACCACCGATGGCGGGAGTGGGTCCGTTCTTC
TRBJ2-5,TRBV10-1,TRBD2,NA,CASEDSPSGLETQYF,TGCGCCAGCGAAGATTCGCCTAGCGGGTTGGAGACCCAGTACTTC
TRBJ2-7,TRBV5-1,TRBD1,NA,CASSFTGASYEQYF,TGCGCCAGCAGCTTCACAGGGGCCTCCTACGAGCAGTACTTC
TRBJ1-5,TRBV2,NA,once,CASSEGGVRNQPQHF,TGTGCCAGCAGCGAGGGGGGGGTGCGCAATCAGCCCCAGCATTTT
TRBJ2-3,TRBV5-4,NA,NA,CASSLGGGSTDTQYF,TGTGCCAGCAGCCTAGGGGGGGGTAGCACAGATACGCAGTATTTT
TRBJ2-2,TRBV28,NA,once,CASSGGSRTGELFF,TGTGCCAGCAGTGGAGGGAGTAGGACCGGGGAGCTGTTTTTT
TRBJ2-3,TRBV30,NA,NA,CAWSVSGTYTDTQYF,TGTGCCTGGAGTGTAAGTGGCACCTACACAGATACGCAGTATTTT
TRBJ2-7,TRBV2,TRBD2,NA,CASGNPGLAGFDEQYF,TGTGCCAGCGGGAACCCGGGACTAGCGGGTTTTGACGAGCAGTACTTC
TRBJ1-4,TRBV30,NA,NA,CAWKQGGEKLFF,TGTGCCTGGAAACAGGGAGGTGAAAAACTGTTTTTT
TRBJ2-7,TRBV7-2,TRBD1,once,CASSPTGARGSEQYF,TGTGCCAGCAGCCCGACAGGGGCACGGGGGAGTGAGCAGTACTTC
TRBJ1-1,TRBV6-1,TRBD1,once,CASSEAGGFSSAFF,TGTGCCAGCAGTGAGGCAGGGGGTTTCTCGTCCGCTTTCTTT
TRBJ2-1,TRBV7-3,NA,NA,CASSLMGVTVGDEQFF,TGTGCCAGCAGCTTAATGGGGGTAACTGTGGGAGATGAGCAGTTCTTC
TRBJ2-3,TRBV6-1,TRBD1,NA,CASSDGQGGADTQYF,TGTGCCAGCAGTGATGGACAGGGGGGGGCAGATACGCAGTATTTT
TRBJ2-1,TRBV18,NA,NA,CASSPQIANEQFF,TGTGCCAGCTCACCACAAATAGCTAATGAGCAGTTCTTC
TRBJ1-2,TRBV7-9,NA,NA,CASSLARTVREGYTF,TGTGCCAGCAGCCTGGCTAGGACGGTCAGAGAGGGCTACACCTTC
TRBJ1-1,TRBV7-2,NA,NA,CASSLISEGRVRTEAFF,TGTGCCAGCAGCTTAATAAGTGAGGGCCGGGTGAGAACTGAAGCTTTCTTT
TRBJ2-3,TRBV5-1,NA,NA,CASSHGVTDTQYF,TGCGCCAGCAGCCACGGGGTCACAGATACGCAGTATTTT
TRBJ2-3,TRBV7-2,TRBD2,NA,CASSSSSGSTDTQYF,TGTGCCAGCAGCTCTTCTAGCGGAAGCACAGATACGCAGTATTTT
TRBJ2-7,TRBV6-1,NA,NA,CASRALPRDEQYF,TGTGCCAGCAGGGCCCTCCCCCGCGACGAGCAGTACTTC
TRBJ2-1,TRBV4-1,TRBD2,NA,CASSQGGLAGAGNEQFF,TGCGCCAGCAGCCAAGGGGGCCTAGCGGGAGCGGGGAATGAGCAGTTCTTC
TRBJ2-5,TRBV7-2,TRBD1,NA,CASSSQGAGETQYF,TGTGCCAGCAGCTCACAGGGGGCGGGGGAGACCCAGTACTTC
TRBJ2-7,TRBV23-1,TRBD2,NA,CASSQLASGSSYEQYF,TGCGCCAGCAGTCAATTAGCTAGCGGGAGCTCCTACGAGCAGTACTTC
TRBJ2-1,TRBV28,NA,once,CASSLPVAYNEQFF,TGTGCCAGCAGTCTCCCCGTGGCCTACAATGAGCAGTTCTTC